Here is one TCR beta chain with its context. What antigen it recognizes has not been identified. Per-base qualities were not stored, and no clone one base away is much larger. This sample is drawn from a study of cytomegalovirus exposure and HLA in healthy donors (dated by TCRdb to the late 2010s). General notes on the study: A later analysis indicated that the 90 to 150 validation repertoires were generated on the platform also employed for the 670 or so repertoires of the first cohort. To predict cytomegalovirus infection status, the study combined high-throughput TCR immunosequencing, statistical association of individual TCRs with disease status, and machine learning. A separate validation cohort of roughly 120 different subjects was used in addition to the approximately 640-subject first cohort. The aim of the study was to test whether cataloging public T cell receptors could identify signatures of past pathogen exposure. Results and caveats for the whole study, not just this receptor: The study listed approximately 160 TCR beta chains as associated with cytomegalovirus. In a later analysis, TCRs clustered in the first cohort were found to also tend to co-occur in the approximately 120 validation repertoires, with 90% to 95% of cluster scores above 0. A few of the identified cytomegalovirus-associated TCR beta chains were confirmed in vitro to be specific for cytomegalovirus antigens. A later analysis lacked HLA typing for the validation cohort, so it scored co-occurrence in that cohort across all 120 or so repertoires. The authors suggested that the approach could potentially be extended to other disease states and immunological phenotypes. Across donors, most TCR sequences were observed very rarely, whereas some public TCRs were present in many individuals. The classifier was reported to diagnose cytomegalovirus status with high specificity and sensitivity in both the original cohort and the validation cohort.

Donors formed part of the validation cohort, which comprised about 130 subjects and was distinct from the first cohort of 666 subjects. Libraries were built with the immunoSEQ multiplex PCR assay. The paper's data handling went like this. To diagnose cytomegalovirus status from the catalog of TCR beta chain sequences, a statistical classification framework was built. This immuneACCESS table, as held by TCRdb, lists in-frame sequences with V and J called but not all clones. Of the missing ones, under half trace to an unresolved V gene in checked studies; the others have no known cause. That table supplies the V and J calls and clone size; D and trimming were determined from the DNA. This sample comprises fewer than 150,000 clones, approximately 84% of them detected only once. The ten most abundant clones make up 30% of the sample. Cut back by 3 bases and 3 bases, the V and J ends lie 8 bases apart. Counted from cysteine to phenylalanine, this CDR3 has 14 amino acids. Left in the record is the CDR3 DNA by itself, 42 bases read in frame from the first base. The germline V gene supplies CDR1 MGHRA and CDR2 YSYEKL.

The sequence links TRBV4-1 to TRBJ1-4; the D segment cannot be called with confidence. Sequenced material: PBMCs. The source is a man aged 25-45 years in good health and CMV-seropositive. In nucleotide form, the sequence is TGCGCCAGCAGCCAGGCCCTAGCTAATGAAAAACTGTTTTTT. It encodes CASSQALANEKLFF.